The text below deals with one TCR beta chain. Terminally differentiated effector memory CD45RA+ cells were excluded by CCR7 positive selection of CD45RO-negative cells. All the donors were Caucasian adults who lived in Nashville, Tennessee. This entry belongs to a study of shared clonotypes between healthy human individuals. For the study at large: Used for every donor were three CD4 naive, three CD4 memory, two CD8 naive and one CD8 memory plate.

Per germline, CDR1 GTSNPN and CDR2 SVGIG (reference sequence). The length of the CDR3 is 12 residues. V dropped 5 bases and J dropped 0 bases, with 8 bases sitting between them. Clones were sequenced by immunoSEQ multiplex PCR, and TCRdb holds only the in-frame ones, with some missing. The table includes about 2.2 million clones, around 95% detected once. This sequence originates from a man aged 18 to 29 in good health. Some clones in this sample may be carry-over from other donors' samples. Sequencing used naive CD8+ T cells from PBMCs. The chain combines TRBV30 with TRBJ2-7; D ambiguous. The DNA for the CDR3 is TGTGCCTGGGCCCATAGCTCCTACGAGCAGTACTTC. It yields the protein CAWAHSSYEQYF.